These T cell receptor beta chains were read from a single sample in a study of cytomegalovirus exposure and HLA in healthy donors. Assay used: immunoSEQ multiplex PCR; TCRdb lists only in-frame clones, some missing. Altogether tens of thousands of clones are present, over 60% being singletons, with the ten largest covering around 5.6%. Material for sequencing was PBMCs. All receptors come from a boy younger than 18 in good health and CMV-seropositive. The CDR3 runs from the conserved cysteine through the conserved F or W.

15	TRBJ1-6	TRBV2	CATIAGSSYNSPLHF
12	TRBJ2-7	TRBV27	CASAPRGNEQYF
15	TRBJ1-3	TRBV2	CASSLDRGSGNTIYF
14	TRBJ1-2	TRBV29-1	CSARTALPNYGYTF
16	TRBJ2-4	TRBV11-2	CASSTQLAGTGDIQYF
12	TRBJ1-1	TRBV7-9	CASSFGQGEAFF
15	TRBJ2-3	TRBV7-9	CASSLWGDSTDTQYF
15	TRBJ2-1	TRBV5-1	CASSPTGQGLNEQFF
14	TRBJ1-3	TRBV14	CASSLTGTGNTIYF
15	TRBJ2-7	TRBV6-5	CASSYSGGAFYEQYF
14	TRBJ1-2	TRBV7-2	CASSSAGTGWGYTF
12	TRBJ2-7	TRBV10-3	CAISESHYEQYF
15	TRBJ1-4	TRBV19	CASRGQDIGGEKLFF
17	TRBJ2-7	TRBV9	CASSVAPRQGSSYEQYF
11	TRBJ1-1	TRBV5-5	CASSPGTEAFF
14	TRBJ1-1	TRBV27	CASSGTGVNTEAFF
15	TRBJ1-3	TRBV6-1	CASTWDRRLQNTIYF
15	TRBJ1-3	TRBV10-3	CAISEDRNSGNTIYF
15	TRBJ1-5	TRBV27	CASSEQGFSNQPQHF
18	TRBJ2-3	TRBV5-1	CASSSRLAGGGSTDTQYF
13	TRBJ2-5	TRBV6-1	CASSFNRAETQYF
14	TRBJ1-2	TRBV5-1	CASSADRESNGYTF
16	TRBJ2-7	TRBV19	CASSGNIRDRTYEQYF
16	TRBJ1-1	TRBV7-9	CASSRLGGGVNTEAFF
12	TRBJ2-5	TRBV30	CAWRKTGGEQYF
14	TRBJ1-6	TRBV25-1	CASSELQGSSPLHF
15	TRBJ1-2	TRBV7-2	CASSWRQGELYGYTF
14	TRBJ2-1	TRBV18	CASSPLMRDNEQFF
13	TRBJ2-7	TRBV29-1	CSVTGLASYEQYF
14	TRBJ2-5	TRBV21-1	CASSKEPGEETQYF
14	TRBJ1-2	TRBV7-2	CASSATGTEGGYTF
17	TRBJ2-5	TRBV7-2	CASSTGTSGTRVETQYF
11	TRBJ1-5	TRBV9	CASSSGGPQHF
16	TRBJ1-4	TRBV6-1	CASSAGRGQVREKLFF
15	TRBJ2-5	TRBV29-1	CSVGVASGGWETQYF
15	TRBJ1-4	TRBV5-6	CASSLLGVTNEKLFF
14	TRBJ1-5	TRBV7-9	CASSYTGGDSPQHF
13	TRBJ1-5	TRBV30	CAWGPQGGQPQHF
14	TRBJ1-6	TRBV6-5	CASRGTAYNSPLHF
13	TRBJ1-1	TRBV2	CASSELEDTEAFF
12	TRBJ1-1	TRBV30	CAWSVLNREAFF